Presented here are 10 T cell receptor beta chains from one specimen sequenced in a study of T cells after yellow fever vaccination. TCRdb analysed the 5' RACE reads with MiXCR anew, one entry per CDR3 protein. Found here are some 600,000 distinct CDR3 sequences, 17% of them singletons; the top ten hold 15% to 20%. Source: PBMCs, taken roughly 5 days after the first yellow fever vaccination. Source of these receptors: a man younger than 35 who received the YFV17D yellow fever vaccine.

The V and J genes are TRBV5-1 and TRBJ2-3; 8 bases agree with TRBD2. The CDR3 runs to 16 residues. Germline V lookup: CDR1 SGHRS, CDR2 YFSETQ. The V segment lost 5 bases and the J segment 4 bases; nucleotides outside the gene matches: 12. CDR3 sequence: CASRLNTGGLADTQYF. DNA for the CDR3: TGCGCCAGCAGACTGAACACGGGGGGGCTTGCAGATACGCAGTATTTT.

The V gene is TRBV14, the J gene TRBJ2-2; tentatively, D is TRBD2 (7 bases). V shed 1 base and J shed 5 bases, with 14 bases lying between them. The CDR3 spans 16 residues. The germline gives CDR1 SGHDN, CDR2 FVKESK. The CDR3 DNA reads as TGTGCCAGCAGCCAAGCCCCGGGGGGCCGGACCGGGGAGCTGTTTTTT. This gives the protein CASSQAPGGRTGELFF. The full variable domain, its missing parts supplied by reference TRBV14 and TRBJ2-2, is EAGVTQFPSHSVIEKGQTVTLRCDPISGHDNLYWYRRVMGKEIKFLLHFVKESKQDESGMPNNRFLAERTGGTYSTLKVQPAELEDSGVYFCASSQAPGGRTGELFFGEGSRLTVL.

This clonotype has a handful of counts. The chain joins TRBV5-1 to TRBJ2-1; TRBD2 agrees at 9 bases. Trimming cost V 1 base and J 1 base; bases outside gene matches: 9. From germline, CDR1 is SGHRS and CDR2 YFSETQ. The CDR3 is 18 amino acids. CDR3: CASSLKLAGIYSYNEQFF. In DNA, the CDR3 is TGCGCCAGCAGCTTGAAGCTAGCGGGGATTTATTCCTACAATGAGCAGTTCTTC. The whole variable domain, filled in from reference TRBV5-1 and TRBJ2-1, reads KAGVTQTPRYLIKTRGQQVTLSCSPISGHRSVSWYQQTPGQGLQFLFEYFSETQRNKGNFPGRFSGRQFSNSRSEMNVSTLELGDSALYLCASSLKLAGIYSYNEQFFGPGTRLTVL.

J is TRBJ2-7 and V is TRBV10-2; the D gene is possibly TRBD2 (7 bases). This CDR3 is built from 13 residues. The V gene lost 3 bases and the J gene lost 6 bases, with 12 bases spanning the gap. Germline V lookup: CDR1 WSHSY, CDR2 SAAADI. CDR3 DNA sequence: TGCGCCAGCAGTGAATCGGGGGGCTCCGAGCAGTACTTC. Its translation is CASSESGGSEQYF.

The chain uses TRBV18 and TRBJ1-2; no clear D. Per the germline V gene, CDR1 is KGHSH and CDR2 is LQKENI. The CDR3 is 14 amino acids. The V gene lost 0 bases and the J gene lost 5 bases, with 10 bases spanning the gap. The CDR3 spells CASSPPGRAYGYTF. CDR3 DNA: TGTGCCAGCTCACCACCCGGAAGAGCTTATGGCTACACCTTC.

This chain joins TRBV5-1 and TRBJ1-1; D ambiguous. CDR1 and CDR2 from the germline V gene are SGHRS and YFSETQ. Trimming cost V 4 bases and J 1 base, with 17 bases left between them. This CDR3 region has 16 residues. The CDR3 protein is CASSPQSLHRNTEAFF. In DNA, the CDR3 is TGCGCCAGCAGCCCCCAAAGCCTCCACCGGAACACTGAAGCTTTCTTT.

The V and J genes are TRBV18 and TRBJ1-5; D gene unclear. The germline CDR1 and CDR2 sequences are KGHSH and LQKENI. V was pared by 4 bases and J by 5 bases, with 15 bases between. The CDR3 is made up of 15 amino acids. CDR3 region: CASSRLEAPHQPQHF. Here the CDR3 DNA reads TGTGCCAGCTCACGGTTAGAGGCCCCACATCAGCCCCAGCATTTT.

This clonotype came up once. The chain is built from TRBV19 and TRBJ2-1; maybe TRBD2 (5 bases). The V gene's germline CDR1 is LNHDA and CDR2 SQIVND (reference sequence). Trimming removed 3 bases from V and 5 bases from J, with 11 bases in between. The CDR3 contains 14 residues. For the CDR3, the DNA is TGTGCCAGTAGTATTAGACTACCAAACAATGAGCAGTTCTTC. Translation: CASSIRLPNNEQFF.

This clonotype has more than one count but fewer than ten. The rearrangement links TRBV12-3 or TRBV12-4 to TRBJ1-5, with 7 bases identical to TRBD1. The CDR3 is 14 residues long. J was trimmed by 3 bases and V by 5 bases; bases with no gene match: 4. In nucleotides, the CDR3 is TGTGCCAGCAGTCCACAGGGGACCAATCAGCCCCAGCATTTT. Translated: CASSPQGTNQPQHF.

This clonotype was seen only a few times. The chain employs TRBV2 and TRBJ2-1; perhaps D is TRBD1 or TRBD2 (5 bases each). The CDR3 has 14 amino acids. Trimming removed 5 bases from V and 7 bases from J, with 15 bases in between. From germline, CDR1 is SNHLY and CDR2 FYNNEI. The CDR3 nucleotides read TGTGCCAGCAGTCCCGGGACGGTCATTAATGAGCAGTTCTTC. Translation: CASSPGTVINEQFF. Full variable domain (outside the CDR3, taken from reference TRBV2 and TRBJ2-1): EPEVTQTPSHQVTQMGQEVILRCVPISNHLYFYWYRQILGQKVEFLVSFYNNEISEKSEIFDDQFSVERPDGSNFTLKIRSTKLEDSAMYFCASSPGTVINEQFFGPGTRLTVL.